This entry describes one T cell receptor (beta chain). What it binds is unknown. The data originate from a study of cytomegalovirus exposure and HLA in healthy donors. Study results and caveats: A missense DCLRE1C variant was associated with V- and J-gene trimming of TCR beta chains in a later analysis, and an independent cohort replicated the association.

Trimming at V came to 3 bases and at J to 0 bases, leaving 2 bases not matched to a gene. Germline CDR1 and CDR2: MDHEN and SYDVKM. The CDR3 has 14 residues. PCR employed 60 Vbeta and 13 Jbeta primers. TCRdb keeps only in-frame clones here, not all; method: immunoSEQ multiplex PCR. The sample carries 150,000 to 200,000 clones, roughly 72% recorded once. The source of this sequence is a middle-aged woman in good health and CMV-seronegative. The V and J genes are TRBV28 and TRBJ2-7, with 7 bases matching TRBD2. The specimen was PBMCs. The DNA of the CDR3 is TGTGCCAGCAGTTTGGGGGGGAGCTCCTACGAGCAGTACTTC. Translating it yields CASSLGGSSYEQYF.